Listed below are T cell receptor beta chains from one sample, sequenced in a study of T cells in Graves' hyperthyroidism and ophthalmopathy. One entry per CDR3 protein results from TCRdb running MiXCR on the multiplex PCR reads. The table records hundreds of thousands of distinct CDR3 sequences, roughly 14% of them present only once. Sequenced input: blood. All receptors derive from a woman in her forties or fifties with Graves' ophthalmopathy. The CDR3 runs from the conserved cysteine through the conserved F or W. D genes are given only for firm matches. Rows may omit the clone size; those that give it use once, few, many or a size class.

>TRBJ1-5|TRBV19|.|few
TGTGCCAGTAACAGGGTAAGGGACCGGCCCCAGCATTTT
CASNRVRDRPQHF
>TRBJ1-1|TRBV9|.|few
TGTGCCAGCAGCGTAGGTGGGGGGGGGAATGAAGCTTTCTTT
CASSVGGGGNEAFF
>TRBJ2-1|TRBV2|.|many
TGTGCCAGCATAGGAGATGAGCAGTTCTTC
CASIGDEQFF
>TRBJ2-2|TRBV7-9|.|.
TGTGCCAGCAGCTTAGCGGCTGCTACCGGGGAGCTGTTTTTT
CASSLAAATGELFF
>TRBJ1-5|TRBV13|TRBD1|few
TGTGCCAGCAGCATGGGACAGGGCCCCAATCAGCCCCAGCATTTT
CASSMGQGPNQPQHF
>TRBJ2-1|TRBV5-4|.|few
TGTGCCAGCAGCCAGTCTAAGGGAGGACAGGATGAGCAGTTCTTC
CASSQSKGGQDEQFF
>TRBJ2-7|TRBV12-3/TRBV12-4|.|few
TGTGCCAGCAGTAAACAGGGTCGGAGCTCCTACGAGCAGTACTTC
CASSKQGRSSYEQYF
>TRBJ2-2|TRBV7-2|.|many
TGTGCCAGCAGCTTAGAGGGGGGTAGCGGGTACGGCGCCGGGGAGCTGTTTTTT
CASSLEGGSGYGAGELFF
>TRBJ2-7|TRBV12-5|TRBD2|many
TGTGCTAGTGGTTGGGGACTAGCGGGAAGAGTCTACGAGCAGTACTTC
CASGWGLAGRVYEQYF
>TRBJ2-7|TRBV12-3/TRBV12-4|TRBD2|many
TGTGCCAGCAGCATAGCGGGAGGTGCCTACGAGCAGTACTTC
CASSIAGGAYEQYF
>TRBJ1-4|TRBV7-2|.|few
TGTGCCAGCAGCTTTGGGGGGGGTTCGGAAAAACTGTTTTTT
CASSFGGGSEKLFF
>TRBJ1-1|TRBV28|TRBD1|many
TGTGCCAGCAGCTTAGGGGGCGCTGAAGCTTTCTTT
CASSLGGAEAFF
>TRBJ2-7|TRBV29-1|TRBD1|few
TGCAGCGTTGGAGGGGGCGGCTCCTACGAGCAGTACTTC
CSVGGGGSYEQYF
>TRBJ2-1|TRBV27|.|.
TGTGCCAGCAGCCAAGAAATCTGCCCAAGGTACACACACAATGAGCAGTTCTTC
CASSQEICPRYTHNEQFF
>TRBJ1-6|TRBV27|.|many
TGTGCCAGCAGTTTATCGTCGGGGAATTCACCCCTCCACTTT
CASSLSSGNSPLHF
>TRBJ2-2|TRBV7-2|TRBD2|many
TGTGCCAGCAGCTTAGGCCTAGCGGGAGGGTCTGTGACCGGGGAGCTGTTTTTT
CASSLGLAGGSVTGELFF
>TRBJ2-1|TRBV5-6|.|many
TGTGCCAGCAGCTCACCCCAGGGTTACAATGAGCAGTTCTTC
CASSSPQGYNEQFF
>TRBJ2-1|TRBV20-1|TRBD2|many
TGCAGTGCTAGAGATTCAGGACTAGCTGGATTTGATGAGCAGTTCTTC
CSARDSGLAGFDEQFF
>TRBJ1-5|TRBV9|.|many
TGTGCCAGCAGCGCTCGGGACGATTCTAATCAGCCCCAGCATTTT
CASSARDDSNQPQHF
>TRBJ2-4|TRBV12-3/TRBV12-4|.|.
TGTGCCAGCAGGGGCTGGGGAAACATTCAGTACTTC
CASRGWGNIQYF
>TRBJ1-3|TRBV7-2|.|many
TGTGCCAGCAGCTTAGTGTTGGTTAGCTCTGGAAACACCATATATTTT
CASSLVLVSSGNTIYF
>TRBJ2-1|TRBV7-9|.|few
TGTGCCAGCAGCGTACGCGATAGACAGTACACCTACAATGAGCAGTTCTTC
CASSVRDRQYTYNEQFF
>TRBJ2-1|TRBV7-9|TRBD1|many
TGTGCCAGCAGCTTGGGACAGGGAACTTCCTATGAGCAGTTCTTC
CASSLGQGTSYEQFF
>TRBJ2-7|TRBV6-1|.|many
TGTGCCAGCAGTACCTCTGGGGGATCCTACGAGCAGTACTTC
CASSTSGGSYEQYF
>TRBJ2-3|TRBV2|.|many
TGTGCCAGCAGTGTGCAGTCAGGGACGCAGTATTTT
CASSVQSGTQYF
>TRBJ2-5|TRBV29-1|TRBD2|many
TGCAGCGTCCTGGGGGGGGTCCAGGGCGAGACCCAGTACTTC
CSVLGGVQGETQYF
>TRBJ2-5|TRBV27|.|few
TGTGCCAGCAGTCCCCACTTAGCTCGTCTGTACTTC
CASSPHLARLYF
>TRBJ2-5|TRBV11-2|.|many
TGTGCCAGCAGCCCCGTGAGGACAAACATCCAGGAGACCCAGTACTTC
CASSPVRTNIQETQYF
>TRBJ2-6|TRBV4-3|.|.
TGCGCCAGCAGCCAAGATGGGGGGCCTGGGGCCAACGTCCTGACTTTC
CASSQDGGPGANVLTF
>TRBJ2-3|TRBV7-9|TRBD2|many
TGTGCCAGCAGCCCCGGACTAGCGGGCACTAGCACAGATACGCAGTATTTT
CASSPGLAGTSTDTQYF
>TRBJ2-1|TRBV3-1|.|many
TGTGCCAGCAGCCAAGATTTCAGGGTAGGGATCAATGAGCAGTTCTTC
CASSQDFRVGINEQFF